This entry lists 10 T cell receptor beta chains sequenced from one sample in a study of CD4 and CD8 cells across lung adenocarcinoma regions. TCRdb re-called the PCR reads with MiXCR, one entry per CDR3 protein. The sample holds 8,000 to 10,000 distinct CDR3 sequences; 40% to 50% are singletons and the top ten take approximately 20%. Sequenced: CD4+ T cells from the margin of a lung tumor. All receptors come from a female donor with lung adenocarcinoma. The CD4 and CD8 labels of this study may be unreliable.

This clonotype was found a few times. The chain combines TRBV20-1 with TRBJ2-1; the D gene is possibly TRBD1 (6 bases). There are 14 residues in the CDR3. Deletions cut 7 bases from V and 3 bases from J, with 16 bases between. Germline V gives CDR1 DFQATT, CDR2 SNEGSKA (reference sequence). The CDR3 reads CSVRGQGSYNEQFF. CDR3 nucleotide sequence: TGCAGTGTCAGGGGTCAAGGGAGCTACAATGAGCAGTTCTTC.

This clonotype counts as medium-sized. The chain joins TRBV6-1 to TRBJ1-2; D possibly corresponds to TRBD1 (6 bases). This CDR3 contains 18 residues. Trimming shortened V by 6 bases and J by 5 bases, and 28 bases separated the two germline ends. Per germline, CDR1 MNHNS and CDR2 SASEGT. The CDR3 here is CASSLSLGGLWNVYGYTF. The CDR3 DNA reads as TGTGCCAGCAGCCTGAGTTTGGGGGGCTTATGGAACGTTTATGGCTACACCTTC.

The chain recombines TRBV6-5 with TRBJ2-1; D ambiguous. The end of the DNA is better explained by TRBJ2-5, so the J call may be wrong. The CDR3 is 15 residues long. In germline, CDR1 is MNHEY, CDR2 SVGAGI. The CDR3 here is CASSYGAQLQETQYF. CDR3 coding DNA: TGTGCCAGCAGTTACGGAGCACAGCTTCAAGAGACCCAGTACTTC.

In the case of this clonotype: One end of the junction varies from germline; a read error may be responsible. The CDR3 is CAGGREGLGGDTQYF. The DNA for the CDR3 is TGCGCCGGGGGCCGGGAGGGCCTAGGCGGAGATACGCAGTATTTC. J is TRBJ2-3 and V is TRBV10-1, with 8 bases matching TRBD2. The CDR3 extends over 15 amino acids. In germline, CDR1 is WNHNN, CDR2 SYGVQD (reference sequence).

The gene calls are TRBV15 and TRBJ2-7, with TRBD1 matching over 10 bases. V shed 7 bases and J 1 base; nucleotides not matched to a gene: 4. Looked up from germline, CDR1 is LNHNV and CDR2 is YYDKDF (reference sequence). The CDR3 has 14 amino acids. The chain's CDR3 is CATTVDRGSYEQYF. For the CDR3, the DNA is TGTGCCACCACTGTGGACAGGGGGTCCTACGAGCAGTACTTC. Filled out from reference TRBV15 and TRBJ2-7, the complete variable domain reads DAMVIQNPRYQVTQFGKPVTLSCSQTLNHNVMYWYQQKSSQAPKLLFHYYDKDFNNEADTPDNFQSRRPNTSFCFLDIRSPGLGDTAMYLCATTVDRGSYEQYFGPGTRLTVT.

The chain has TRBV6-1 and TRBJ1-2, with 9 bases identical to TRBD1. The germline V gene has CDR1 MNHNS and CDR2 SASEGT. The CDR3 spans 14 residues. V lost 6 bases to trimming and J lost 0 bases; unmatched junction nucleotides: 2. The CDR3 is CASSGTGTNYGYTF. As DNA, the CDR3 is TGTGCCAGCAGCGGGACAGGGACTAACTATGGCTACACCTTC.

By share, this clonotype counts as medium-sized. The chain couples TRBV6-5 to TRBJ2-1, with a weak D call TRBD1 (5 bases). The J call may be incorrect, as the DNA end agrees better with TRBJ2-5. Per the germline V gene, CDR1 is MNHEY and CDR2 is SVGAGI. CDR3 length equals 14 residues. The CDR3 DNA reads TGTGCCAGCAGTTACGGGGCTAGTTTGGAGACCCAGTACTTC. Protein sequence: CASSYGASLETQYF.

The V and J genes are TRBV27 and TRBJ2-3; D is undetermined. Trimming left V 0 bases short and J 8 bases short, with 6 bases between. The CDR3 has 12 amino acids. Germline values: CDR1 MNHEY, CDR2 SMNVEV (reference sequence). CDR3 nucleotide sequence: TGTGCCAGCAGTTTATCCAAAAGTACGCAGTATTTT. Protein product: CASSLSKSTQYF.

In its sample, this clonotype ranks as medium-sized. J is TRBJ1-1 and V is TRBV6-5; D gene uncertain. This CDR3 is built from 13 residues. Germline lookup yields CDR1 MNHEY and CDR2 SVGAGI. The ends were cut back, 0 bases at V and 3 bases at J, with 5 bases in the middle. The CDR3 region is CASSYSLDTEAFF. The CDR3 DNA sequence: TGTGCCAGCAGTTACTCGTTGGACACTGAAGCTTTCTTT.

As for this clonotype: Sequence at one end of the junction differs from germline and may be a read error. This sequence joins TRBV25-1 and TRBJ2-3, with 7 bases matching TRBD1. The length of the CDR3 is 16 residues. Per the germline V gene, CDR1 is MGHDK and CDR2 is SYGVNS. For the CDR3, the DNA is TGTGCCAGCAGTGATAGGGGCAGGGGGACGAAAGATATGCAGTACTTT. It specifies CASSDRGRGTKDMQYF.